The 4 T cell receptor beta chains reported below all come from one sample, sequenced in a study of radiotherapy plus CTLA-4 blockade in lung cancer. The assay was immunoSEQ multiplex PCR, and TCRdb's table has in-frame clones only and misses some. Here the sample spans approximately 47,000 clones, roughly 60% being singletons. The sample was peripheral blood, taken from a patient treated with radiotherapy plus ipilimumab. Receptors originate from a human donor with non-small cell lung cancer who had a partial response to radiotherapy plus ipilimumab.

The CDR3 loop reads CASTRGGEYSGYTF. The CDR3 nucleotides read TGTGCCAGCACTCGGGGAGGGGAATATAGTGGCTACACCTTC. This sequence joins TRBV6-1 and TRBJ1-2, with D possibly matching TRBD1 (5 bases). Trimming pared 7 bases from V and 7 bases from J, leaving 19 bases between. The germline V gene encodes CDR1 MNHNS and CDR2 SASEGT. The CDR3 covers 14 residues.

The rearrangement joins TRBV2 to TRBJ2-2; D not certain. This CDR3 has 14 residues. Germline V gene lookup returns CDR1 SNHLY and CDR2 FYNNEI. Trimming took off 6 bases at V and 3 bases at J, with 11 bases between the two ends. The CDR3 spells CASRTDLYTGELFF. CDR3 sequence (DNA): TGTGCCAGCAGGACTGATCTTTACACCGGGGAGCTGTTTTTT.

This clone was recorded a few times. The chain uses TRBV5-1 and TRBJ2-7; D perhaps matches TRBD1 (5 bases). The germline V gene encodes CDR1 SGHRS and CDR2 YFSETQ. V shed 0 bases and J shed 5 bases, with 12 bases lying between them. The CDR3 is made up of 14 amino acids. CDR3 amino acids: CASSLDIGVDEQYF. The CDR3 nucleotides are TGCGCCAGCAGCTTGGATATAGGGGTGGACGAGCAGTACTTC.

Here the CDR3 DNA reads TGTGCCAGCAGCGGGGGTGTCGGACTAGCGGGGAGCACAGATACGCAGTATTTT. As protein: CASSGGVGLAGSTDTQYF. The chain has TRBV2 and TRBJ2-3; 12 bases map to TRBD2. CDR1 and CDR2 (germline): SNHLY, FYNNEI. The CDR3 loop spans 18 amino acids. Trimming removed 6 bases from V and 0 bases from J; junction bases left unmatched: 10.